This TCR beta chain stems from a study of shared clonotypes between healthy human individuals. TCRdb's table, derived via immunoSEQ multiplex PCR, lists solely in-frame clones and lacks some. The profile shows some 1.5 million clones, about 98% of them singletons. The CDR3 is 15 residues long. The germline V gene encodes CDR1 LNHDA and CDR2 SQIVND (reference sequence). Trimming pared 3 bases from V and 0 bases from J, leaving 12 bases between. The clonotype originates from a young man in good health. This rearrangement joins TRBV19 to TRBJ2-7; tentatively, D is TRBD1 or TRBD2 (5 bases each). The sequenced sample was naive CD4+ T cells sorted from blood. Subset given: CD45RA+ positively selected. The CDR3 region is CASSIGTSPSYEQYF. DNA for the CDR3: TGTGCCAGTAGTATTGGGACGAGCCCCTCCTACGAGCAGTACTTC. The full variable domain, completed using reference TRBV19 and TRBJ2-7, is DGGITQSPKYLFRKEGQNVTLSCEQNLNHDAMYWYRQDPGQGLRLIYYSQIVNDFQKGDIAEGYSVSREKKESFPLTVTSAQKNPTAFYLCASSIGTSPSYEQYFGPGTRLTVT.